What follows are 21 T cell receptor beta chains derived from one specimen sequenced in a study of blood T cell repertoires in COVID-19 (TCRdb year 2020). To prepare the library, the immunoSEQ multiplex PCR assay was applied. Imported from immuneACCESS, the table was reduced by TCRdb to in-frame sequences with V and J called. These copies leave out some clones; in studies compared against another copy, an unresolved V gene accounts for under half, and the cause of the remainder is not known. Recorded for this sample are roughly 200,000 clones; about 81% of them occurred a single time. The top ten clonotypes cover 7.8% of the sample. Source material: peripheral blood. The receptors originated from a woman aged 60 to 75 with COVID-19, enrolled during active disease.

The V gene is TRBV2, the J gene TRBJ1-2; TRBD1 matches 7 bases. This CDR3 region has 15 residues. CDR1 is SNHLY and CDR2 is FYNNEI in the germline V gene. The trim removed 0 bases at V and 8 bases at J, leaving 9 bases unmatched. CDR3 region: CASSEAKTGTEGYTF. The DNA for the CDR3 is TGTGCCAGCAGTGAAGCGAAGACAGGGACGGAAGGCTACACCTTC.

The genes are TRBV7-9 and TRBJ2-6; 7 bases agree with TRBD2. The CDR3 runs 17 residues. With 4 bases clipped from V and 0 bases from J, the junction kept 6 bases outside the gene matches. Looked up from germline, CDR1 is SEHNR and CDR2 is FQNEAQ (reference sequence). CDR3 sequence (DNA): TGTGCCAGCAGCTGGAGCGGGGCCTCCTCTGGGGCCAACGTCCTGACTTTC. It yields the protein CASSWSGASSGANVLTF.

CDR3 in amino acids: CASSRISAQNTGELFF. CDR3 sequence (DNA): TGTGCCAGCAGCCGAATTAGCGCGCAGAACACCGGGGAGCTGTTTTTT. The chain joins TRBV5-6 to TRBJ2-2, with D maybe TRBD2 (5 bases). Germline loops: CDR1 SGHDT, CDR2 YYEEEE. Trimming removed 4 bases from V and 1 base from J, with 14 bases in between. This CDR3 contains 16 residues.

This chain connects TRBV9 to TRBJ2-3; 15 bases are a match to TRBD2. Losses at the gene ends were 4 bases for V and 3 bases for J; bases not matched to a gene: 6. The CDR3 consists of 17 residues. Germline V gene data show CDR1 as SGDLS and CDR2 as YYNGEE. The CDR3 coding sequence is TGTGCCAGCAGCAAGACCGGGACTAGCGGGAGGACAGATACGCAGTATTTT. This encodes CASSKTGTSGRTDTQYF.

The chain couples TRBV5-4 to TRBJ2-3, with TRBD2 matching 12 bases. The CDR3 length is 16 residues. The V and J ends lost 4 bases and 1 base, in that order; junction bases with no gene match: 4. Germline assignment: CDR1 SGHNT and CDR2 YYREEE (reference sequence). The CDR3 is CASSPASGRGTDTQYF. Here the CDR3 DNA reads TGTGCCAGCAGCCCAGCTAGCGGGAGGGGCACAGATACGCAGTATTTT.

In this sample, this clone turned up a few times. The genes are TRBV28 and TRBJ1-2; tentative D call: TRBD1 (6 bases). The V end lost 8 bases, the J end lost 4 bases, and 11 bases lay between the germline ends. Germline-derived CDR1 and CDR2 are MDHEN and SYDVKM. This CDR3 contains 12 residues. Written as DNA, the CDR3 is TGTGCCAGCCGGGACACCAGCTATGGCTACACCTTC. It yields the protein CASRDTSYGYTF.

The chain combines TRBV29-1 with TRBJ2-5; D gene unclear. In germline, CDR1 is SQVTM, CDR2 ANQGSEA. V lost 5 bases, J lost 2 bases, and 6 bases lay in between. The CDR3 length is 11 residues. The CDR3 sequence is CSVKLQETQYF. In DNA, the CDR3 is TGCAGCGTTAAACTACAAGAGACCCAGTACTTC.

This clone was found a few times. The chain employs TRBV6-5 and TRBJ1-2; D call uncertain. CDR1 is MNHEY, CDR2 SVGAGI, per germline. There are 12 residues in the CDR3. The V and J ends lost 2 bases and 4 bases respectively, with 5 bases between them. The CDR3 here is CASSYNSYGYTF. The DNA of the CDR3 is TGTGCCAGCAGTTACAACAGCTATGGCTACACCTTC.

The chain carries TRBV5-1 and TRBJ1-1; 8 nucleotides align to TRBD1. Germline trimming cut 1 base from V and 4 bases from J; bases unmatched to any gene: 6. The germline gives CDR1 SGHRS, CDR2 YFSETQ. The CDR3 totals 15 residues. This chain's CDR3 is CASSLSQGAGTEAFF. For the CDR3, the DNA is TGCGCCAGCAGCTTGAGTCAGGGGGCTGGCACTGAAGCTTTCTTT.

This chain links TRBV3-1 (or the pseudogene TRBV3-2) with TRBJ2-5; 10 bases are a match to TRBD2. CDR3 size: 17 residues. With 1 base clipped from V and 5 bases from J, the junction kept 10 bases outside the gene matches. Germline CDR1 reads LGHDT; CDR2 reads YNNKEL (reference sequence). This chain's CDR3 is CASSQGALSGRAETQYF. The DNA of the CDR3 is TGTGCCAGCAGCCAAGGGGCTTTAAGCGGGAGGGCCGAGACCCAGTACTTC.

In its sample, this clone was seen a few times. The chain uses TRBV27 and TRBJ1-1; 10 positions agree with TRBD1. With 6 bases clipped from V and 2 bases from J, the junction kept 9 bases outside the gene matches. Germline V lookup: CDR1 MNHEY, CDR2 SMNVEV (reference sequence). The CDR3 runs to 16 residues. Here the CDR3 reads CASRLLGQGINTEAFF. The DNA of the CDR3 is TGTGCCAGCAGGCTCTTGGGACAGGGGATTAACACTGAAGCTTTCTTT.

V and J are TRBV4-1 and TRBJ2-7; 7 positions agree with TRBD1. V lost 2 bases, J lost 5 bases, and 9 bases stayed unmatched. This CDR3 region has 15 residues. Germline V gene sequence: CDR1 MGHRA, CDR2 YSYEKL. DNA for the CDR3: TGCGCCAGCAGCCAAACCCCTGACAGGGCCAACGAGCAGTACTTC. Translating gives CASSQTPDRANEQYF.

This clone has just a few counts. The chain combines TRBV19 with TRBJ1-5, with 9 positions matching TRBD1. CDR1 is LNHDA and CDR2 is SQIVND in the germline V gene (reference sequence). The V gene end was trimmed by 5 bases and the J gene end by 0 bases; junction bases not matched to a gene: 8. This CDR3 comprises 17 residues. As DNA, the CDR3 is TGTGCCAGTAGTCAGGACAGGGGAATATATAGCAATCAGCCCCAGCATTTT. Protein sequence: CASSQDRGIYSNQPQHF.

This clone was observed once. The rearrangement links TRBV16 to TRBJ1-6; D not resolved. With 0 bases removed from V and 7 bases from J, the gap between germline ends came to 10 bases. CDR1 is KGHSY, CDR2 FQNENV, per germline. This CDR3 region has 15 residues. This CDR3 reads CASSQSPPGNSPLHF. The DNA of the CDR3 is TGTGCCAGCAGCCAATCCCCCCCGGGAAATTCACCCCTCCACTTT.

This sequence joins TRBV28 and TRBJ1-2; tentative D call: TRBD1 (5 bases). CDR1 is MDHEN, CDR2 SYDVKM, per germline. CDR3 length: 13 residues. V lost 3 bases and J 8 bases, leaving 13 bases between the germline ends. The CDR3 sequence is CASSLLRAGGYTF. CDR3 DNA: TGTGCCAGCAGTTTGCTCAGGGCTGGCGGCTACACCTTC.

This chain joins TRBV18 and TRBJ2-3; TRBD2 might be the D (6 bases). Per the germline V gene, CDR1 is KGHSH and CDR2 is LQKENI. This CDR3 is built from 15 residues. V dropped 2 bases and J dropped 2 bases, with 11 bases sitting between them. The CDR3 here is CASSPGWGLTDTQYF. The CDR3 DNA is TGTGCCAGCTCACCAGGATGGGGACTCACAGATACGCAGTATTTT. The full variable domain, with the rest looked up from reference TRBV18 and TRBJ2-3, is NAGVMQNPRHLVRRRGQEARLRCSPMKGHSHVYWYRQLPEEGLKFMVYLQKENIIDESGMPKERFSAEFPKEGPSILRIQQVVRGDSAAYFCASSPGWGLTDTQYFGPGTRLTVL.

V is TRBV27 and J is TRBJ1-6, with D tentatively TRBD1 (6 bases). CDR3 size: 12 residues. The V end was cut by 8 bases, the J end by 8 bases, with 10 bases between. Germline CDR1 and CDR2: MNHEY and SMNVEV (reference sequence). CDR3 sequence (DNA): TGTGCCAGCGGGGGCCAGGATTCACCCCTCCACTTT. It translates to CASGGQDSPLHF.

This clone was seen a handful of times. This chain links TRBV29-1 with TRBJ2-1; 7 bases fit TRBD2. CDR3 length equals 15 residues. Germline assignment: CDR1 SQVTM and CDR2 ANQGSEA. Trimming took 2 bases from V and 6 from J; bases not matched to a gene: 10. CDR3 nucleotides: TGCAGCGTTGAAAACGTTGCGGGAGCTCCCAATGAGCAGTTCTTC. This gives the protein CSVENVAGAPNEQFF.

This chain connects TRBV7-3 to TRBJ2-7; TRBD1 matches at 9 bases. The CDR3 totals 15 residues. The germline gives CDR1 SGHTA, CDR2 FQGTGA. J was trimmed by 4 bases and V by 5 bases; bases with no gene match: 9. The CDR3: CASSITGGEGYEQYF. CDR3 DNA: TGTGCCAGCAGCATCACAGGGGGCGAGGGGTACGAGCAGTACTTC. Filled out from reference TRBV7-3 and TRBJ2-7, the complete variable domain reads GAGVSQTPSNKVTEKGKYVELRCDPISGHTALYWYRQSLGQGPEFLIYFQGTGAADDSGLPNDRFFAVRPEGSVSTLKIQRTERGDSAVYLCASSITGGEGYEQYFGPGTRLTVT.

The rearrangement joins TRBV15 to TRBJ1-4; 8 positions agree with TRBD1. In germline, CDR1 is LNHNV, CDR2 YYDKDF (reference sequence). The CDR3 has 15 amino acids. V dropped 3 bases and J dropped 3; count of bases not matched to a gene: 3. CDR3 coding DNA: TGTGCCACCAGCAGTAGGACAGGGCCTAATGAAAAACTGTTTTTT. Its protein is CATSSRTGPNEKLFF.

This chain uses TRBV5-1 with TRBJ1-1; 8 nucleotides agree with TRBD1. V trimming: 2 bases; J trimming: 4 bases; junction bases outside the gene matches: 7. The germline V gene encodes CDR1 SGHRS and CDR2 YFSETQ. The CDR3 spans 15 residues. CDR3 region: CASSLTTGEFTEAFF. The CDR3 nucleotides are TGCGCCAGCAGCTTAACGACAGGGGAGTTCACTGAAGCTTTCTTT.